The TCR beta chain described here comes from a study of blood T cell dynamics during melanoma immunotherapy. Study details: Patients with metastatic melanoma got pembrolizumab or nivolumab-ipilimumab as first-line care.

Some clones are missing from TCRdb's copy, which holds only in-frame ones; the method was immunoSEQ multiplex PCR. The table has about 11,000 clones, 80% seen once. Findings of the study overall: Disease-control patients' PBMC repertoires became either more clonal or more diverse at W3. The study could not tell melanoma-specific clones from general immune activation.

To note about this clone: Its antigen is unknown.

Between the trimmed V and J ends, which lost 8 bases and 2 bases, there was a span of 11 bases. This CDR3 has 13 residues. Germline-derived CDR1 and CDR2 are SNHLY and FYNNEI. Documented time point: week 3, after first cycle of checkpoint inhibitor. Patients had no prior systemic cancer treatment, immunosuppressants or other active cancers. The TCR comes from a human donor with melanoma. The chain recombines TRBV2 with TRBJ2-3; D is unresolved. The sample consisted of blood, taken from a patient treated with checkpoint blockade. CDR3 loop: CASVPWPTDTQYF. The DNA of the CDR3 is TGTGCCAGCGTCCCGTGGCCCACAGATACGCAGTATTTT.